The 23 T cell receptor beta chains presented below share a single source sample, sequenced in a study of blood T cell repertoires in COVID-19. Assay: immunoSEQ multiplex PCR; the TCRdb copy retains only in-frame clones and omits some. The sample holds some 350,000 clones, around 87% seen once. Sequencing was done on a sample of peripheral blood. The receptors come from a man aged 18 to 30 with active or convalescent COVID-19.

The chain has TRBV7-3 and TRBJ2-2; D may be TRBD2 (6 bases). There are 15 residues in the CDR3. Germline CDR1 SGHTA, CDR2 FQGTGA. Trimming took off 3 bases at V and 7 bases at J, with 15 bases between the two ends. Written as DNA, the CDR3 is TGTGCCAGCAGCTTTGCACTAGCCTTTAACGGGGAGCTGTTTTTT. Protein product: CASSFALAFNGELFF.

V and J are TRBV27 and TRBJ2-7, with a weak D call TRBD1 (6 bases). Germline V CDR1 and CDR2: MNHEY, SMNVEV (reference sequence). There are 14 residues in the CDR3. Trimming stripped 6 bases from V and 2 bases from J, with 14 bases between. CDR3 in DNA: TGTGCCAGCAGGGGGTACGGACAGACCTACGAGCAGTACTTC. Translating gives CASRGYGQTYEQYF.

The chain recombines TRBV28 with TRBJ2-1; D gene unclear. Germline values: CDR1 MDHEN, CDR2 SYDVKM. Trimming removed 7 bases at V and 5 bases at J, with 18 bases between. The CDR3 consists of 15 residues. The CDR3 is CASTLGASWDNEQFF. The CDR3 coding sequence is TGTGCCAGCACGCTCGGAGCGAGCTGGGACAATGAGCAGTTCTTC.

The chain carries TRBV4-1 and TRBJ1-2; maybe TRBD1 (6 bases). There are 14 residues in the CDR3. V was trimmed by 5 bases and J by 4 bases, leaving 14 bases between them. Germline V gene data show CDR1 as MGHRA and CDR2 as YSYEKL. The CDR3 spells CASSLTGITYGYTF. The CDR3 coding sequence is TGCGCCAGCAGCTTGACAGGTATTACCTATGGCTACACCTTC.

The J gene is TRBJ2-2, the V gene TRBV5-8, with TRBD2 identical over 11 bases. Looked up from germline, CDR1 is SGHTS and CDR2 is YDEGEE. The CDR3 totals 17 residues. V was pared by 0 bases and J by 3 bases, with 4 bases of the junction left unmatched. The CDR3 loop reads CASSLATSGIYTGELFF. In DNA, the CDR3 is TGTGCCAGCAGCTTGGCGACTAGCGGGATTTACACCGGGGAGCTGTTTTTT.

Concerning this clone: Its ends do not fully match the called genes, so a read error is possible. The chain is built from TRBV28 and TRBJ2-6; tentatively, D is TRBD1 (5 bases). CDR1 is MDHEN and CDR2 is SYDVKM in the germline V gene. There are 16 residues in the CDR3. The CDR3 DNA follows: TGTGCCAGCAGTTTAGCGGCAGTCCCTGGGGCCAACGTGCTGACTTTC. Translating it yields CASSLAAVPGANVLTF.

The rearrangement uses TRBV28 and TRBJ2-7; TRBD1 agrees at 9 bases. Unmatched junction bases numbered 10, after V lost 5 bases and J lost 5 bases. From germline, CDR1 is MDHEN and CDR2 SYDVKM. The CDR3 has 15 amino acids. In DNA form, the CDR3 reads TGTGCCAGCAGTCTAAAACAGGGGGCGCGTGACGAGCAGTACTTC. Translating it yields CASSLKQGARDEQYF.

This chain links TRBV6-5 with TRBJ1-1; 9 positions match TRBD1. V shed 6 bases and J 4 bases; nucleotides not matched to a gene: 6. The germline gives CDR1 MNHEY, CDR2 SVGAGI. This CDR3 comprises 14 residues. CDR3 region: CASRRGQGATEAFF. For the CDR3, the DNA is TGTGCCAGCAGGAGGGGACAGGGTGCCACTGAAGCTTTCTTT.

Written as DNA, the CDR3 is TGTGCCAGTAGTATGCAGGGGACGGGGAACACTGAAGCTTTCTTT. It yields the protein CASSMQGTGNTEAFF. The V call is TRBV19, the J call TRBJ1-1, with a weak D call TRBD1 (6 bases). The V and J ends lost 3 bases and 1 base respectively, with 12 bases between them. The CDR3 length is 15 residues. Per the germline V gene, CDR1 is LNHDA and CDR2 is SQIVND (reference sequence). The variable domain in full, completed from reference TRBV19 and TRBJ1-1, reads DGGITQSPKYLFRKEGQNVTLSCEQNLNHDAMYWYRQDPGQGLRLIYYSQIVNDFQKGDIAEGYSVSREKKESFPLTVTSAQKNPTAFYLCASSMQGTGNTEAFFGQGTRLTVV.

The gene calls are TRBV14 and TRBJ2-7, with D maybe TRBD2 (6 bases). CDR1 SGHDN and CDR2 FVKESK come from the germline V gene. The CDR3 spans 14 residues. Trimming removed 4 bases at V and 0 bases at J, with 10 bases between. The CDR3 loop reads CASSLSGGSYEQYF. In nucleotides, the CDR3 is TGTGCCAGCAGCCTATCCGGGGGCTCCTACGAGCAGTACTTC.

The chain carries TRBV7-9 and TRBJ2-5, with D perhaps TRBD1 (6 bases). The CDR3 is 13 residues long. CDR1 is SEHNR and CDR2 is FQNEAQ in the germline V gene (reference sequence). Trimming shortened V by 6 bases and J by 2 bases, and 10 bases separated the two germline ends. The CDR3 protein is CASRRTEQETQYF. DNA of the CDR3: TGTGCCAGCAGAAGGACAGAACAAGAGACCCAGTACTTC.

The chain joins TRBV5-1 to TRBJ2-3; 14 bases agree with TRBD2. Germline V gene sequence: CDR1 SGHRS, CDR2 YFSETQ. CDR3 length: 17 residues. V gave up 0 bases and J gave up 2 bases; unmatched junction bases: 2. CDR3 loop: CASSLGGLAGATDTQYF. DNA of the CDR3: TGCGCCAGCAGCTTGGGGGGACTAGCGGGAGCCACAGATACGCAGTATTTT.

CDR3 sequence reads: CASSNSGTPMNTGELFF. In DNA, the CDR3 is TGTGCCAGCAGTAACTCCGGGACTCCGATGAACACCGGGGAGCTGTTTTTT. V gene TRBV2 combines with J gene TRBJ2-2, with D maybe TRBD2 (6 bases). The germline V gene encodes CDR1 SNHLY and CDR2 FYNNEI. The CDR3 is 17 amino acids. The V end was cut by 5 bases, the J end by 1 base, with 17 bases between.

As DNA, the CDR3 is TGTGCCAGCATCTCGGCGGGACTAGCGGGAGAGACCCAGTACTTC. The encoded protein is CASISAGLAGETQYF. This chain links TRBV3-1 (or the pseudogene TRBV3-2) with TRBJ2-5, with 12 nucleotides matching TRBD2. The germline V gene has CDR1 LGHDT and CDR2 YNNKEL (reference sequence). Losses at the gene ends were 7 bases for V and 4 bases for J; bases not matched to a gene: 7. There are 15 residues in the CDR3.

CDR3 coding DNA: TGTGCCAGTACCATACTGCGCTCCGCTGGAAACACCATATATTTT. Encoded protein: CASTILRSAGNTIYF. This chain links TRBV19 with TRBJ1-3; D call uncertain. Germline-derived CDR1 and CDR2 are LNHDA and SQIVND (reference sequence). V was pared by 7 bases and J by 2 bases, with 15 bases between. This CDR3 has 15 amino acids.

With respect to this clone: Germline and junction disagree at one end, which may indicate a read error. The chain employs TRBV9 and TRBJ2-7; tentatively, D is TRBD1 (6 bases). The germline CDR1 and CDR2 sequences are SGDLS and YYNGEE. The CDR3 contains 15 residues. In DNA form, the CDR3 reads TGTGCCAGCAGCGTAGTAGGGACAACCTCCCACGAGCAGTACTTC. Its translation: CASSVVGTTSHEQYF.

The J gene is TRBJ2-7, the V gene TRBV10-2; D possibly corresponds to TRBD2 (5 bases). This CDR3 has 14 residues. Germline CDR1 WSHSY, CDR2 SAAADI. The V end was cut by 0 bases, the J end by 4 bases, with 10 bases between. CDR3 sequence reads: CASSESFREYEQYF. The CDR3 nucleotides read TGCGCCAGCAGTGAGTCTTTCCGGGAATACGAGCAGTACTTC.

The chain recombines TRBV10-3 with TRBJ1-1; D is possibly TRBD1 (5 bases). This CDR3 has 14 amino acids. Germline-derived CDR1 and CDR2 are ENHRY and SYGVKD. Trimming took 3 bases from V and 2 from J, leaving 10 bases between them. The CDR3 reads CAISETGRNTEAFF. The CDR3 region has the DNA TGTGCCATCAGTGAAACAGGACGAAACACTGAAGCTTTCTTT.

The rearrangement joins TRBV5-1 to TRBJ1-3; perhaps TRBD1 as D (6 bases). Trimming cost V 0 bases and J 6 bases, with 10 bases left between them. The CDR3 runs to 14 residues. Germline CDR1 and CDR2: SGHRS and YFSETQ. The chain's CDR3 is CASSLEDRQNTIYF. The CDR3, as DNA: TGCGCCAGCAGCTTGGAGGACAGACAAAACACCATATATTTT.

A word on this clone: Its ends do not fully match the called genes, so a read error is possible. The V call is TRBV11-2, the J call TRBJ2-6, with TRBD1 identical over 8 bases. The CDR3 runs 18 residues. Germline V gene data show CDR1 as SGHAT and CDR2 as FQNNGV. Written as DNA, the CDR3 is TGTGCCAGCAGCATCACCGGGACAGGAGGCTCTGGGGCCAACGTGCTGACTTTC. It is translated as CASSITGTGGSGANVLTF.

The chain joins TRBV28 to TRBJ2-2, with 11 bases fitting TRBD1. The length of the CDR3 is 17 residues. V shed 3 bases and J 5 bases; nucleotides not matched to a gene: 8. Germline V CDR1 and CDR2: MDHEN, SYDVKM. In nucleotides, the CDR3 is TGTGCCAGCAGTTTTCCCCGGACAGGGGGCCTTACCGGGGAGCTGTTTTTT. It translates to CASSFPRTGGLTGELFF. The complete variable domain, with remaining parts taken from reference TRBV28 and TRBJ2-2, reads DVKVTQSSRYLVKRTGEKVFLECVQDMDHENMFWYRQDPGLGLRLIYFSYDVKMKEKGDIPEGYSVSREKKERFSLILESASTNQTSMYLCASSFPRTGGLTGELFFGEGSRLTVL.

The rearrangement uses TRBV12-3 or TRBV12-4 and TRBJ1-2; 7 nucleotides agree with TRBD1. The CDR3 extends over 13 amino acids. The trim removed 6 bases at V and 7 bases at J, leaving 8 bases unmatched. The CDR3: CASSLTGSIGYTF. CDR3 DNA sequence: TGTGCCAGCAGCCTGACAGGGAGTATTGGCTACACCTTC.

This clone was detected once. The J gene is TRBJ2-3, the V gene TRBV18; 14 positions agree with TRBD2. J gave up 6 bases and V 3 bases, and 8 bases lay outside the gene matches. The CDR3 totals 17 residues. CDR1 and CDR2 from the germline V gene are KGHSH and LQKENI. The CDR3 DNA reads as TGTGCCAGCTCACCCGGTCTGACTAGCGGGGGGGCGGATACGCAGTATTTT. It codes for CASSPGLTSGGADTQYF.